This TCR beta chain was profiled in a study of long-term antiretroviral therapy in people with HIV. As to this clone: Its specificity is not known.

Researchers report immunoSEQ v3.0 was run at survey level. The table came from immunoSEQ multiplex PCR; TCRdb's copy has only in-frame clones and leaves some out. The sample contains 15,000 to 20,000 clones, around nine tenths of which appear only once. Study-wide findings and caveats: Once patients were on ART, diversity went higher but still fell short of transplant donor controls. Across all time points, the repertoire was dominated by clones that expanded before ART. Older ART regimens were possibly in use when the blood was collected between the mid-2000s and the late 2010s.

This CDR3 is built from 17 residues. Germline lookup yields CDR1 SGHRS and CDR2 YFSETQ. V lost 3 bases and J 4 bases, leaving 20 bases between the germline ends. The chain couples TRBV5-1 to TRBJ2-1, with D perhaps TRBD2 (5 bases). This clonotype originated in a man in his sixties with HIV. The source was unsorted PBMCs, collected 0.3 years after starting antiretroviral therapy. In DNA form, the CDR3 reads TGCGCCAGCAGCTCGGGAAAAACCGGGTCCGGGTACAATGAGCAGTTCTTC. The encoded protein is CASSSGKTGSGYNEQFF.